The following is a T cell receptor beta chain sequence with its context. Antigen specificity is unknown. These data originate in a study of identical twins. The study's findings and limits: High-abundance cord blood beta clonotypes had fewer insertions; memory repertoires showed none.

MiXCR was run by TCRdb on the 5' RACE reads, yielding one entry per CDR3 protein. This table has hundreds of thousands of distinct CDR3 sequences, less than 9% appearing once. Trimming took 4 bases from V and 3 from J, leaving 9 bases between them. Germline V CDR1 and CDR2: ENHRY, SYGVKD. The CDR3 runs 13 residues. The same data also went into a second study, on yellow fever vaccine responses in identical twins.

This sequence originates from a woman aged 18-29 years in good health. The sequenced material came from memory (CD45RO+) T cells sorted from blood. The chain joins TRBV10-3 to TRBJ2-5; the D gene is possibly TRBD1 (6 bases). The CDR3 coding sequence is TGTGCCATCAGTGCGGGGACAAAAGAGACCCAGTACTTC. Amino acids: CAISAGTKETQYF.